This T cell receptor beta chain was obtained from a study of human T cells and chemical hapten exposure. TCRdb re-derived calls from the RACE reads in MiXCR, one entry per CDR3 protein. The sample has fewer than 100,000 distinct CDR3 sequences, roughly 12% seen once. Time point described: patch test 1, 2 weeks after DPC sensitization. Treatment in this sample: therapeutic diphenylcyclopropenone sensitization with weekly scalp DPC. Drawing of blood took place ahead of applying each patch test. This clonotype has a count of ten or more. Its antigen is still unknown. Study conclusions and caveats: Controls formed significantly fewer large CDR3 similarity clusters than expanded TCRs did.

The receptor was derived from a woman aged 55-70 years with alopecia areata. Some clones in this sample may be carry-over from other donors' samples. The sample here was whole blood, taken in connection with sensitization to the hapten diphenylcyclopropenone (DPC).

Here the CDR3 reads CASSSQPYNEQFF. CDR3 nucleotide sequence: TGTGCCAGCAGCTCGCAACCCTACAATGAGCAGTTCTTC. The chain couples TRBV7-3 to TRBJ2-1; D gene unclear. Germline-derived CDR1 and CDR2 are SGHTA and FQGTGA. V was pared by 4 bases and J by 2 bases, with 6 bases between. This CDR3 spans 13 amino acids.